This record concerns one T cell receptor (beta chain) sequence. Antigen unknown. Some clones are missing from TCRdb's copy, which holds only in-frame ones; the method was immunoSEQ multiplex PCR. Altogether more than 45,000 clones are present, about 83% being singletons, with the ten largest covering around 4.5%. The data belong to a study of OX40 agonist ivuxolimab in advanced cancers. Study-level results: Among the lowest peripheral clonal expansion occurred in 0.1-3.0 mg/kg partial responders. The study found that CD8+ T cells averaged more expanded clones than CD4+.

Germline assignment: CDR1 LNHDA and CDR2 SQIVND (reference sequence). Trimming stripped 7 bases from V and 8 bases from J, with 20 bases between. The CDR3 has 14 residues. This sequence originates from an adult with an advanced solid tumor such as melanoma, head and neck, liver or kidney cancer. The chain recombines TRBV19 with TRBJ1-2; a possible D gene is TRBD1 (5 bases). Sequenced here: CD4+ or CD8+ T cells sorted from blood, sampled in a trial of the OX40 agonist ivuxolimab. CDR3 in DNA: TGTGCCAGTAAGCCCCGCGGTGGGACGCGGGGCTACACCTTC. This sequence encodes CASKPRGGTRGYTF.